Sequencing of this TCR beta chain was carried out in a study of cytomegalovirus exposure and HLA in healthy donors. A multiplex PCR was run with 60 Vbeta primers and 13 Jbeta primers. The assay was immunoSEQ multiplex PCR, and TCRdb's table has in-frame clones only and misses some. The sample includes under 300,000 clones, almost 85% of them seen just once. This clonotype originated in a woman aged 35 to 49 in good health and CMV-seropositive. The sequencing sample was made of PBMCs.

The CDR3 loop is CAWSGKGLVGHQPQHF. CDR3 nucleotide sequence: TGTGCCTGGAGTGGAAAGGGGTTGGTGGGTCATCAGCCCCAGCATTTT. V is TRBV30 and J is TRBJ1-5; tentatively, D is TRBD1 (5 bases). The CDR3 consists of 16 residues. CDR1 and CDR2 from the germline V gene are GTSNPN and SVGIG (reference sequence). Trimming took off 1 base at V and 5 bases at J, with 18 bases between the two ends.